These 8 T cell receptor beta chains originate from one sample sequenced in a study of beta chain features in type 1 diabetes. Expressed TCRB transcripts got sequenced, as all isolated RNA was reverse transcribed. Sequencing used immunoSEQ multiplex PCR; TCRdb keeps in-frame clones, though not all of them. The sample lists under 800,000 clones; about 14% were seen once. What was sequenced was naive CD4+ T cells from blood. These receptors were obtained from a man aged 18 to 35 in good health.

The chain employs TRBV27 and TRBJ2-1; 9 positions match TRBD2. Per germline, CDR1 MNHEY and CDR2 SMNVEV (reference sequence). The CDR3 runs 16 residues. The V and J ends lost 5 bases and 4 bases, in that order; junction bases with no gene match: 9. The CDR3, as DNA: TGTGCCAGCAGTCCTCGGGGGAGCGGGGGGTACAATGAGCAGTTCTTC. Its translation: CASSPRGSGGYNEQFF.

V is TRBV27 and J is TRBJ1-6; 8 bases fit TRBD1. Germline trimming cut 3 bases from V and 6 bases from J; bases unmatched to any gene: 7. The germline CDR1 and CDR2 sequences are MNHEY and SMNVEV (reference sequence). The CDR3 sequence is 16 residues long. The CDR3 DNA sequence: TGTGCCAGCAGTTTGGGGCAGGGGGCGCGTAATTCACCCCTCCACTTT. Translation gives CASSLGQGARNSPLHF.

This clone occurred a few times. The sample contains more than one DNA sequence encoding this CDR3. The chain links TRBV14 to TRBJ2-7, with 7 nucleotides matching TRBD1. The CDR3 runs to 14 residues. The V gene end was trimmed by 4 bases and the J gene end by 0 bases; junction bases not matched to a gene: 3. The germline CDR1 and CDR2 sequences are SGHDN and FVKESK. The CDR3 coding sequence is TGTGCCAGCAGCCCGCGACAGGGCTCCTACGAGCAGTACTTC. Its protein product is CASSPRQGSYEQYF.

This clone was detected a few times. As DNA, the CDR3 is TGTGCCAGCAGCCAGCAAGGACAGGGGAGTGAAAAACTGTTTTTT. Amino acids: CASSQQGQGSEKLFF. J is TRBJ1-4 and V is TRBV7-2; 9 nucleotides agree with TRBD1. The CDR3 runs to 15 residues. CDR1 is SGHTA and CDR2 is FQGNSA in the germline V gene. Unmatched junction bases numbered 8, after V lost 5 bases and J lost 7 bases.

This clone was observed a few times. The V and J genes are TRBV7-9 and TRBJ2-7, with 9 bases matching TRBD1. The CDR3 sequence is 16 residues long. J gave up 1 base and V 2 bases, and 6 bases lay outside the gene matches. The germline V gene encodes CDR1 SEHNR and CDR2 FQNEAQ (reference sequence). The CDR3 region has the DNA TGTGCCAGCAGCTTACTCACGGGACAGGGTTCCTACGAGCAGTACTTC. It codes for CASSLLTGQGSYEQYF.

This chain links TRBV9 with TRBJ2-7, with a possible D match to TRBD2 (5 bases). V was clipped by 7 bases and J by 4 bases, with 18 bases between them. Germline V gives CDR1 SGDLS, CDR2 YYNGEE. This CDR3 contains 14 residues. In DNA form, the CDR3 reads TGTGCCAGCTCGGAGGCAGGAAGACCATACGAGCAGTACTTC. This sequence encodes CASSEAGRPYEQYF.

The chain joins TRBV28 to TRBJ2-1, with 8 bases that match TRBD1. Unmatched junction bases numbered 7, after V lost 3 bases and J lost 9 bases. Germline loops: CDR1 MDHEN, CDR2 SYDVKM. This CDR3 has 14 residues. This chain's CDR3 is CASSLGRGLVEQFF. The CDR3 bases are TGTGCCAGCAGTTTGGGCAGGGGGCTAGTTGAGCAGTTCTTC. Combining the CDR3 with reference TRBV28 and TRBJ2-1 gives the whole variable domain DVKVTQSSRYLVKRTGEKVFLECVQDMDHENMFWYRQDPGLGLRLIYFSYDVKMKEKGDIPEGYSVSREKKERFSLILESASTNQTSMYLCASSLGRGLVEQFFGPGTRLTVL.

V usage is TRBV27 and J usage is TRBJ1-6; D unresolved. V dropped 2 bases and J dropped 8 bases, with 16 bases sitting between them. Looked up from germline, CDR1 is MNHEY and CDR2 is SMNVEV (reference sequence). This CDR3 has 16 residues. The CDR3 region is CASSLPITGVHSPLHF. The CDR3 nucleotides read TGTGCCAGCAGTTTACCCATCACCGGGGTGCATTCACCCCTCCACTTT.